These 5 T cell receptor beta chains were all obtained from the same sample, sequenced in a study of STAT5B mutations in CD4+ large granular lymphocyte leukemia. Using immunoSEQ multiplex PCR, the repertoire was profiled, and TCRdb retains in-frame clones only, with some absent. This sample carries 20,000 to 25,000 clones, 70% to 75% of them seen once, and the ten largest clones take about 30%. What was sequenced was CD4+ T cells from blood buffy coats. The receptors here all came from a human donor in good health.

The chain joins TRBV5-4 to TRBJ1-2, with 7 bases lining up with TRBD1. The ends lost 2 bases at V and 7 bases at J; junction bases unmatched: 5. Per the germline V gene, CDR1 is SGHNT and CDR2 is YYREEE (reference sequence). The CDR3 extends over 13 amino acids. The CDR3 sequence: CASSFDREGGYTF. CDR3 DNA: TGTGCCAGCAGCTTTGACAGGGAGGGTGGCTACACCTTC.

This clone appeared a few times. The rearrangement links TRBV5-4 to TRBJ1-3; D is ambiguous. The germline V gene encodes CDR1 SGHNT and CDR2 YYREEE (reference sequence). Trimming removed 3 bases at V and 0 bases at J, with 7 bases between. CDR3 length: 14 residues. The DNA for the CDR3 is TGTGCCAGCAGCTCCGCTGGCTCTGGAAACACCATATATTTT. Translation gives CASSSAGSGNTIYF.

The chain combines TRBV19 with TRBJ1-6, with 8 bases identical to TRBD1. The ends lost 5 bases at V and 7 bases at J; junction bases unmatched: 7. Germline CDR1 LNHDA, CDR2 SQIVND (reference sequence). The CDR3 covers 15 residues. The CDR3 spells CASSAGGAGNSPLHF. In DNA form, the CDR3 reads TGTGCCAGTAGTGCAGGGGGCGCGGGGAATTCACCCCTCCACTTT.

The V call is TRBV18, the J call TRBJ2-5; tentatively, D is TRBD2 (5 bases). Germline V lookup: CDR1 KGHSH, CDR2 LQKENI. The CDR3 runs to 13 residues. Trimming removed 2 bases at V and 7 bases at J, with 11 bases between. CDR3 sequence (DNA): TGTGCCAGCTCACCAGAGATTCGGGGGACCCAGTACTTC. Translated, it gives CASSPEIRGTQYF.

The rearrangement uses TRBV19 and TRBJ1-5, with TRBD1 as a possible D gene (5 bases). The V gene lost 3 bases and the J gene lost 4 bases, with 7 bases spanning the gap. Germline CDR1 and CDR2: LNHDA and SQIVND (reference sequence). CDR3 length equals 13 residues. The DNA of the CDR3 is TGTGCCAGTAGTATGGGGCCAAATCAGCCCCAGCATTTT. This encodes CASSMGPNQPQHF.